What follows is one TCR beta chain and its context. These data are taken from a study of blood T cell repertoires in COVID-19. Sequencing was performed with immunoSEQ multiplex PCR; in TCRdb, only in-frame clones are kept and a portion is missing. The table has nearly 200,000 clones, 84% seen once. V trimming: 4 bases; J trimming: 7 bases; junction bases outside the gene matches: 6. The length of the CDR3 is 15 residues. The germline gives CDR1 SGHVS, CDR2 FQNEAQ. The sequence derives from an older woman with active or convalescent COVID-19. The V gene is TRBV7-8, the J gene TRBJ2-2; 10 nucleotides line up with TRBD2. Sequenced sample: peripheral blood. The CDR3 protein is CASSSRTSGYGELFF. The DNA of the CDR3 is TGTGCCAGCAGCTCCAGGACTAGCGGATACGGGGAGCTGTTTTTT.